The clone carrying this T cell receptor (beta chain) has ten or more counts. Its antigen is as yet unknown. cDNA molecules, individually, were tagged with unique molecular identifiers. TCRdb independently ran MiXCR on the 5' RACE reads; one entry per CDR3 protein. The data hold more than 60,000 distinct CDR3 sequences, with approximately 12% observed a single time. These data belong to a study of early T cells in non-severe SARS-CoV-2 infection. About the research overall: Bulk RNA from unsorted whole blood was sequenced; chains were unpaired.

Whole-study results and caveats: Database matching using VDJdb favored anti-spike CD8 responses, with private and CD4 specificities left missing.

The CDR3 is 15 residues long. Deletions cut 7 bases from V and 3 bases from J, with 18 bases between. Germline loops: CDR1 SQVTM, CDR2 ANQGSEA. The chain combines TRBV29-1 with TRBJ2-2; D may be TRBD1 or TRBD2 (5 bases each). The specimen comprised whole blood, sampled at baseline. This TCR was recovered from an adult who was a healthcare worker with PCR-confirmed SARS-CoV-2 infection or an uninfected control (not recorded which). The donor label of this sample is uncertain. The CDR3 nucleotides are TGCAGCGCCAGACCCGGGACGTTGGACACCGGGGAGCTGTTTTTT. It yields the protein CSARPGTLDTGELFF.